This TCR beta chain was identified in a study of T cell repertoires in aging, cancer and after chemotherapy. The template was genomic DNA from peripheral blood, not RNA. Study results and caveats: Across the chemotherapy interval, each cancer cohort showed higher median generation probability, suggesting thymic rebound. In healthy donors, age-related TCR diversity loss mainly reflected lost richness. Compared with age-matched healthy donors, untreated hematological or solid cancer patients showed higher blood TCR clonality.

A mixed TRB-A/B primer pool amplified rearranged TRB by multiplex touch-down PCR. MiXCR was run by TCRdb on the multiplex PCR reads, yielding one entry per CDR3 protein. Of 1,900 or so distinct CDR3 sequences listed, 15% to 20% are singletons. By share, this clonotype ranks as medium-sized. Its matching antigen is unknown. The CDR3 has 15 amino acids. Trimming took off 5 bases at V and 7 bases at J, with 19 bases between the two ends. Material: blood. The genes are TRBV12-3 or TRBV12-4 and TRBJ2-3, with D perhaps assigned TRBD1 or TRBD2 (5 bases each). The TCR originated in a human donor with a solid tumor. Here the CDR3 DNA reads TGTGCCAGCAGTCCGGGACGGCCGGGAACAAATACGCAGTATTTT. Amino acids: CASSPGRPGTNTQYF.